This is a list of T cell receptor beta chains from one sample in a study of cytotoxic CD8 clonotypes in ibrutinib-treated CLL. Sequencing used immunoSEQ multiplex PCR; TCRdb keeps in-frame clones, though not all of them. The sample shows 150,000 to 250,000 clones, over 60% of them seen only once. The sequences come from PBMCs, collected after 24 months of ibrutinib treatment. The receptors were sampled from a human donor with chronic lymphocytic leukemia. CDR3s leave out the opening cysteine and the closing phenylalanine or tryptophan.

V gene,J gene,CDR3 protein
TRBV29-1,TRBJ1-2,SVTTGPRGYT
TRBV6-1,TRBJ2-7,ASSEFVLGSRDEQY
TRBV2,TRBJ1-1,ASSEAPQGNTEAF
TRBV19,TRBJ1-3,ASKQGRSGNTIY
TRBV2,TRBJ1-2,ASSPGQGYGYT
TRBV29-1,TRBJ2-7,SATGPYEQY
TRBV7-3,TRBJ2-1,ASSIGTSSYNEQF
TRBV5-4,TRBJ2-7,ASSARTEVVEQY
TRBV20-1,TRBJ2-1,SAPSAGLRF
TRBV4-3,TRBJ2-7,ATSPDATFAYEQY
TRBV29-1,TRBJ1-1,SVETGGLNTEAF
TRBV9,TRBJ1-1,ASSVGLRTEAF
TRBV30,TRBJ1-4,AWSDGATNEKLF
TRBV28,TRBJ2-7,ASRIGGAVRYEQY
TRBV5-6,TRBJ1-1,ASSLITGGILNTEAF
TRBV5-1,TRBJ2-3,ASSSISGRGTDTQY
TRBV9,TRBJ2-3,ASSGTSTDTQY
TRBV18,TRBJ1-2,ASSPGDSNYGYT
TRBV5-1,TRBJ1-2,ASSLDRHYGYT
TRBV11-1,TRBJ1-2,ASSRRLGNPDHNYGYT
TRBV7-2,TRBJ2-1,ASSLALGLASYNEQF
TRBV7-9,TRBJ2-7,ASSPSKDPIGEQY
TRBV18,TRBJ2-7,ASSPLSSGPYEQY
TRBV6-6,TRBJ1-3,ASRVVGGNTIY
TRBV5-4,TRBJ2-7,ASSSAGTGSGEQY
TRBV2,TRBJ2-1,AITGDSYNEQF
TRBV9,TRBJ2-7,ASSVAPGAYEQY
TRBV29-1,TRBJ2-7,SLRLAKSSYEQY
TRBV7-9,TRBJ2-4,ASSLLENWDIQY
TRBV7-2,TRBJ2-7,ASSPGPLAGGPSYEQY
TRBV10-1,TRBJ1-5,ASSESSSGQPQH
TRBV25-1,TRBJ2-3,ASSEGPTQY
TRBV11-2,TRBJ1-2,ASSATQGARYGYT
TRBV10-2,TRBJ1-5,ASTQGNQPQH
TRBV6-5,TRBJ1-5,ASSIYGERGPQH
TRBV20-1,TRBJ2-7,SARGIDEQY
TRBV9,TRBJ2-1,ASNRGGTHNEQF
TRBV27,TRBJ2-5,ASSPGLAGARETQY
TRBV11-2,TRBJ2-7,ASSPEVGDYLTYEQY
TRBV11-2,TRBJ2-3,ASSSDGGDTQY